What follows are 21 T cell receptor beta chains derived from one specimen sequenced in a study of blood T cell repertoires in COVID-19. Only in-frame clones appear in the TCRdb table, and some are missing; sequencing was by immunoSEQ multiplex PCR. The sample shows 100,000 to 150,000 clones, 75% to 90% of them seen only once. Sequences were obtained from peripheral blood. The receptors derive from a man aged 65 to 79 with active or convalescent COVID-19.

The chain uses TRBV6-5 and TRBJ2-2; D remains unclear. Germline lookup yields CDR1 MNHEY and CDR2 SVGAGI. The CDR3 covers 13 residues. V shed 6 bases and J shed 4 bases, with 9 bases lying between them. The DNA for the CDR3 is TGTGCCAGCAGGCCCTGGGCCACCGGGGAGCTGTTTTTT. The encoded protein is CASRPWATGELFF.

The chain recombines TRBV21-1 with TRBJ2-3; the table's D call, TRBD2, has no DNA check behind it. TRBV21-1 is recorded as a pseudogene. There are 18 residues in the CDR3. DNA for the CDR3: TGTGCCAGCAGCAATCGGAAAAGGGGGACTAGCCTCACAGATACGCAGTATTTT. Translated, it gives CASSNRKRGTSLTDTQYF.

As for this clone: The same CDR3 is also encoded by other DNA sequences in this sample. The chain recombines TRBV19 with TRBJ1-2; TRBD1 aligns across 10 bases. The germline gives CDR1 LNHDA, CDR2 SQIVND (reference sequence). J was trimmed by 3 bases and V by 4 bases; bases with no gene match: 2. CDR3 length equals 14 residues. CDR3: CASSRQGADYGYTF. The CDR3 bases are TGTGCCAGTAGTAGACAGGGGGCGGACTATGGCTACACCTTC. Together with reference TRBV19 and TRBJ1-2, the CDR3 gives the full variable domain: DGGITQSPKYLFRKEGQNVTLSCEQNLNHDAMYWYRQDPGQGLRLIYYSQIVNDFQKGDIAEGYSVSREKKESFPLTVTSAQKNPTAFYLCASSRQGADYGYTFGSGTRLTVV.

The V call is TRBV18, the J call TRBJ1-3, with D perhaps TRBD1 (6 bases). The CDR3 runs to 16 residues. The germline V gene has CDR1 KGHSH and CDR2 LQKENI. Trimming left V 2 bases short and J 4 bases short, with 15 bases between. The CDR3 reads CASSPWTDSSGNTIYF. In DNA form, the CDR3 reads TGTGCCAGCTCACCATGGACGGACAGTTCCGGAAACACCATATATTTT.

The chain carries TRBV21-1 and TRBJ2-7; the tabulated D call, TRBD1, remains unverified against the DNA. TRBV21-1 is given as a pseudogene. The CDR3 covers 18 residues. CDR3 nucleotides: TGTGCCAGCAGCAAAGGAGTTCGGGCAGGGCGAAACTACTACGAGCAGTACTTC. Its translation is CASSKGVRAGRNYYEQYF.

The chain is built from TRBV15 and TRBJ2-1; 9 bases are a match to TRBD1. Germline V gene sequence: CDR1 LNHNV, CDR2 YYDKDF (reference sequence). The junction had 13 bases not matched to a gene; V was cut back by 5 bases and J by 8 bases. The length of the CDR3 is 16 residues. CDR3 loop: CATSPQTGGQGDEQFF. Written as DNA, the CDR3 is TGTGCCACCAGCCCCCAAACAGGGGGCCAGGGGGATGAGCAGTTCTTC.

This chain uses TRBV28 with TRBJ1-2; 8 bases fit TRBD1. CDR1 is MDHEN and CDR2 is SYDVKM in the germline V gene. V gave up 4 bases and J gave up 3 bases; unmatched junction bases: 4. This CDR3 comprises 14 residues. This chain's CDR3 is CASSSDRGHYGYTF. The DNA for the CDR3 is TGTGCCAGCAGTTCCGACAGGGGACACTATGGCTACACCTTC.

V and J are TRBV6-5 and TRBJ1-2; TRBD1 agrees at 8 bases. The CDR3 length is 14 residues. The germline V gene has CDR1 MNHEY and CDR2 SVGAGI. The trim removed 8 bases at V and 5 bases at J, leaving 10 bases unmatched. CDR3 loop: CASRGTGDRYGYTF. CDR3 DNA sequence: TGTGCCAGCCGAGGGACAGGCGACCGTTATGGCTACACCTTC.

The chain joins TRBV18 to TRBJ2-2, with a tentative D call TRBD1 (5 bases). The V gene's germline CDR1 is KGHSH and CDR2 LQKENI. The CDR3 totals 15 residues. The V end lost 4 bases, the J end lost 0 bases, and 9 bases lay between the germline ends. CDR3 in amino acids: CASSLQDPNTGELFF. As DNA, the CDR3 is TGTGCCAGCTCACTACAGGACCCGAACACCGGGGAGCTGTTTTTT.

V gene TRBV6-6 combines with J gene TRBJ1-5, with TRBD1 identical over 9 bases. Per the germline V gene, CDR1 is MNHNY and CDR2 is SVGAGI (reference sequence). J gave up 3 bases and V 5 bases, and 8 bases lay outside the gene matches. The CDR3 has 16 residues. This CDR3 reads CASSTGQGGNNQPQHF. The DNA of the CDR3 is TGTGCCAGCAGTACGGGACAGGGAGGGAACAATCAGCCCCAGCATTTT.

This clone was observed a few times. The chain links TRBV6-5 to TRBJ2-7; 9 nucleotides line up with TRBD1. Germline assignment: CDR1 MNHEY and CDR2 SVGAGI. J lost 6 bases, V lost 2 bases, and 11 bases had no gene match. This CDR3 is 16 amino acids long. The CDR3 is CASSYVPGQGPLEQYF. The CDR3 nucleotides read TGTGCCAGCAGTTACGTCCCGGGACAGGGCCCCCTCGAGCAGTACTTC.

The chain links TRBV11-2 to TRBJ2-1; D is possibly TRBD2 (6 bases). The CDR3 loop spans 15 amino acids. With 0 bases removed from V and 7 bases from J, the gap between germline ends came to 13 bases. CDR1 SGHAT and CDR2 FQNNGV come from the germline V gene. In DNA, the CDR3 is TGTGCCAGCAGCTTAGATCTTCTGAGCGGGAATGAGCAGTTCTTC. Protein product: CASSLDLLSGNEQFF.

This clone turned up a few times. This chain uses TRBV24-1 with TRBJ2-7, with TRBD1 matching 8 bases. From germline, CDR1 is KGHDR and CDR2 SFDVKD. V lost 5 bases to trimming and J lost 2 bases; unmatched junction nucleotides: 7. The CDR3 has 15 residues. CDR3 in amino acids: CATSARTGRTYEQYF. CDR3 in DNA: TGTGCCACCAGTGCCAGGACAGGGAGAACCTACGAGCAGTACTTC.

The gene calls are TRBV7-2 and TRBJ1-6; D ambiguous. The germline gives CDR1 SGHTA, CDR2 FQGNSA. The V and J ends lost 4 bases and 14 bases respectively, with 9 bases between them. The CDR3 has 11 residues. CDR3 loop: CASSSTETLHF. The CDR3 DNA reads TGTGCCAGCAGCTCCACAGAAACCCTCCACTTT.

The V and J genes are TRBV27 and TRBJ2-7, with 9 nucleotides matching TRBD1. Germline-derived CDR1 and CDR2 are MNHEY and SMNVEV (reference sequence). V was pared by 3 bases and J by 4 bases, with 1 base of the junction left unmatched. This CDR3 comprises 13 residues. CDR3 loop: CASSLDRGYEQYF. The CDR3 region has the DNA TGTGCCAGCAGTTTGGACAGGGGATACGAGCAGTACTTC.

V gene TRBV29-1 combines with J gene TRBJ1-2; TRBD1 agrees at 10 bases. The CDR3 consists of 16 residues. CDR1 SQVTM and CDR2 ANQGSEA come from the germline V gene. With 4 bases clipped from V and 0 bases from J, the junction kept 8 bases outside the gene matches. CDR3 residues: CSVGDRGRGANYGYTF. Here the CDR3 DNA reads TGCAGCGTTGGGGACAGGGGAAGAGGAGCTAACTATGGCTACACCTTC. Drawing the rest from reference TRBV29-1 and TRBJ1-2, the complete variable domain is SAVISQKPSRDICQRGTSLTIQCQVDSQVTMMFWYRQQPGQSLTLIATANQGSEATYESGFVIDKFPISRPNLTFSTLTVSNMSPEDSSIYLCSVGDRGRGANYGYTFGSGTRLTVV.

This clone appeared once. A junction end diverges from the germline sequence, so it may reflect a read error. The chain combines TRBV28 with TRBJ1-5, with D perhaps matching TRBD1 (6 bases). CDR1 is MDHEN and CDR2 is SYDVKM in the germline V gene. CDR3 length: 16 residues. Here the CDR3 reads CASRFGGGGFNQPQHF. Here the CDR3 DNA reads TGTGCCAGCCGTTTTGGGGGAGGGGGGTTCAATCAGCCCCAGCATTTT.

The V call is TRBV19, the J call TRBJ2-3, with 14 bases aligning to TRBD2. CDR1 is LNHDA, CDR2 SQIVND, per germline (reference sequence). Trimming took 7 bases from V and 8 from J; bases not matched to a gene: 8. The CDR3 consists of 15 residues. CDR3 sequence reads: CASTQTGLAGVTQYF. CDR3 nucleotides: TGTGCCAGTACCCAAACGGGACTAGCGGGGGTTACGCAGTATTTT.

This chain connects TRBV5-1 to TRBJ2-3; perhaps TRBD2 as D (5 bases). Deletions cut 1 base from V and 6 bases from J, with 9 bases between. CDR1 is SGHRS, CDR2 YFSETQ, per germline. The CDR3 is 13 amino acids. The CDR3 sequence: CASSLWSGDTQYF. The CDR3 DNA reads as TGCGCCAGCAGCTTGTGGTCGGGGGATACGCAGTATTTT.

This chain links TRBV4-1 with TRBJ2-3, with D perhaps matching TRBD2 (5 bases). This CDR3 has 15 amino acids. From germline, CDR1 is MGHRA and CDR2 YSYEKL. V dropped 0 bases and J dropped 5 bases, with 12 bases sitting between them. The CDR3 sequence: CASSQDPRALDTQYF. The CDR3 coding sequence is TGCGCCAGCAGCCAAGATCCGCGGGCATTAGATACGCAGTATTTT.

The rearrangement joins TRBV28 to TRBJ2-7, with TRBD1 as a possible D gene (6 bases). The CDR3 covers 15 residues. CDR1 MDHEN and CDR2 SYDVKM come from the germline V gene. V lost 4 bases and J lost 2, with 15 bases in between. The CDR3 bases are TGTGCCAGCAGTTCCATGACAGGACACACCTACGAGCAGTACTTC. Its translation is CASSSMTGHTYEQYF.